What follows is one T cell receptor beta chain and its context. Other DNA sequences in the sample encode the same CDR3. This entry belongs to a study of blood T cell repertoires in COVID-19. As for the study in general: Samples of COVID-19 (acute and convalescent) were obtained from the United States, Italy and Spain. T cells, B-cell-depleted T cells, or PBMCs supplied cDNA or gDNA.

V gave up 3 bases and J gave up 2 bases, with 11 bases separating them. The CDR3 spans 14 residues. Germline CDR1 MDHEN, CDR2 SYDVKM. The authors' processing: Estimation of nucleated cell counts was performed using reference gene primer amplification. TCRdb keeps only in-frame clones here, not all; method: immunoSEQ multiplex PCR. The D gene and trimming were derived from the DNA, and the V and J assignments and clone size from that table. The sample yields roughly 250,000 clones, 75% to 85% seen once. This receptor was taken from a human donor in a cohort sampled during active COVID-19. Sequencing input: peripheral blood. The chain recombines TRBV28 with TRBJ2-7, with D hard to call. As DNA, the CDR3 is TGTGCCAGCAGTTTGGGTGGCGGCACCTACGAGCAGTACTTC. Its translation is CASSLGGGTYEQYF.